The clone carrying this TCR beta chain was detected once. The target antigen is unknown. This entry is derived from a study of T cell responses to AZD1222 COVID-19 vaccine. Study-wide results and limits: Baseline seropositivity characterized only a handful of AZD1222 recipients.

Sequencing used immunoSEQ multiplex PCR; TCRdb keeps in-frame clones, though not all of them. The sample carries roughly 130,000 clones, 91% recorded once. Material: peripheral blood, obtained on day 0 of AZD1222 vaccination. The sequence was obtained from an adult in good health.

The CDR3 nucleotides are TGTGCCAGCAGCGTAGGAGGGACGGGTCCGGGTGGCTACACCTTC. This sequence encodes CASSVGGTGPGGYTF. This chain uses TRBV9 with TRBJ1-2, with D maybe TRBD1 (5 bases). The CDR3 has 15 residues. Trimming took off 0 bases at V and 7 bases at J, with 16 bases between the two ends. Germline assignment: CDR1 SGDLS and CDR2 YYNGEE.